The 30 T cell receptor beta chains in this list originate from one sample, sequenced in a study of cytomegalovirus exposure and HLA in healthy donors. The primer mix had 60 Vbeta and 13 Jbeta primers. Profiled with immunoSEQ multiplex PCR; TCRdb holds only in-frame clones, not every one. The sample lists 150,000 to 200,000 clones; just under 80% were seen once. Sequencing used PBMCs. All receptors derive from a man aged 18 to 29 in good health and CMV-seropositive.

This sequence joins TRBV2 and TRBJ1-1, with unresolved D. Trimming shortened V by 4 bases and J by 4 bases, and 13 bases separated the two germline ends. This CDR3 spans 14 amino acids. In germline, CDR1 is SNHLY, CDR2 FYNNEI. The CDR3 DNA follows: TGTGCCAGCAGTGGCGGAGGCTGGGGCACTGAAGCTTTCTTT. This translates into CASSGGGWGTEAFF. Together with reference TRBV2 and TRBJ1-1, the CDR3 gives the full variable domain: EPEVTQTPSHQVTQMGQEVILRCVPISNHLYFYWYRQILGQKVEFLVSFYNNEISEKSEIFDDQFSVERPDGSNFTLKIRSTKLEDSAMYFCASSGGGWGTEAFFGQGTRLTVV.

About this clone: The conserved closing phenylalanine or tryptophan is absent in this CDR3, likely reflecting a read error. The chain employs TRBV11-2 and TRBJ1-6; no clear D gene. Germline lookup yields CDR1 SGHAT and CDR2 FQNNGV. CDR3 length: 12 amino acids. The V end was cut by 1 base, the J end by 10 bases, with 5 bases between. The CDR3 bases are TGTGCCAGCAGCTTAGGAAGCTCACCCCTCCACCTT. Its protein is CASSLGSSPLHL.

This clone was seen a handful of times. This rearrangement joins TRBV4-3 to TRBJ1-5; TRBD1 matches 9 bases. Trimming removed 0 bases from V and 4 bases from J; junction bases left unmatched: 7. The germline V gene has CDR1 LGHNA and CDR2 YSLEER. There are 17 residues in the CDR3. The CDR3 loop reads CASSQEPAGTGNQPQHF. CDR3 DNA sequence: TGCGCCAGCAGCCAAGAACCCGCCGGGACAGGGAATCAGCCCCAGCATTTT.

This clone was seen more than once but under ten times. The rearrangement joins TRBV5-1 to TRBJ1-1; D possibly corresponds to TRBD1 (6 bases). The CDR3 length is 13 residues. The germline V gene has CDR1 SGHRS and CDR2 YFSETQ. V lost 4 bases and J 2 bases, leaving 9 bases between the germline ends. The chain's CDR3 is CASSGGGNTEAFF. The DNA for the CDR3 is TGCGCCAGCAGCGGCGGGGGCAACACTGAAGCTTTCTTT.

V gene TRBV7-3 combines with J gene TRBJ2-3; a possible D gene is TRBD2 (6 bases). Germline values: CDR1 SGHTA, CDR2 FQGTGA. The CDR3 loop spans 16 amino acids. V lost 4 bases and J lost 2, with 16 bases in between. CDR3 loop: CASSSRVGGNTDTQYF. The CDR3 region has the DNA TGTGCCAGCAGCTCCCGAGTGGGGGGAAACACAGATACGCAGTATTTT.

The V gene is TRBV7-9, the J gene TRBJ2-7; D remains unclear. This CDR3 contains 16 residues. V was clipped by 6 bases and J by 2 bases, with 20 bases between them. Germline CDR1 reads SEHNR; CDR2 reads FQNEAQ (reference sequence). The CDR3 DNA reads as TGTGCCAGCAGTCACAGCCTAACCTCCACACCCTACGAGCAGTACTTC. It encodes CASSHSLTSTPYEQYF.

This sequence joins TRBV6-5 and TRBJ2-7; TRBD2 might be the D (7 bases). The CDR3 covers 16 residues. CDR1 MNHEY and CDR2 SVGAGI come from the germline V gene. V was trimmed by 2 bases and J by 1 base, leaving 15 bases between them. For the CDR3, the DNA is TGTGCCAGCAGTTACAACCATCGGGGGGCGTCCTACGAGCAGTACTTC. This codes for CASSYNHRGASYEQYF.

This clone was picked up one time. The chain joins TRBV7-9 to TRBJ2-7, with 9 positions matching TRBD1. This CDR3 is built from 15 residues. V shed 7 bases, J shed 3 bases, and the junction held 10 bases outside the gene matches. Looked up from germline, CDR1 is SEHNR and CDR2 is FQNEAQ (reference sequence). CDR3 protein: CASTRQGVGSYEQYF. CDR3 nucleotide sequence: TGTGCCAGCACCCGACAGGGGGTAGGTAGCTACGAGCAGTACTTC.

The CDR3 DNA follows: TGTGCCAGTAGTCGGGTAGCACTAGGCACCGGGGAGCTGTTTTTT. Amino acids: CASSRVALGTGELFF. The chain has TRBV19 and TRBJ2-2; TRBD2 is a possible D gene (5 bases). Germline V gene data show CDR1 as LNHDA and CDR2 as SQIVND (reference sequence). V dropped 5 bases and J dropped 4 bases, with 14 bases sitting between them. This CDR3 is built from 15 residues.

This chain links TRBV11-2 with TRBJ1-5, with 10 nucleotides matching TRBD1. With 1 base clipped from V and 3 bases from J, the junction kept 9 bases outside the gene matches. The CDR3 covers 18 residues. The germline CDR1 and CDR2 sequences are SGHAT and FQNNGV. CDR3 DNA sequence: TGTGCCAGCAGCTTAGGGAACCGGGACAGGGGAGTCAATCAGCCCCAGCATTTT. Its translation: CASSLGNRDRGVNQPQHF.

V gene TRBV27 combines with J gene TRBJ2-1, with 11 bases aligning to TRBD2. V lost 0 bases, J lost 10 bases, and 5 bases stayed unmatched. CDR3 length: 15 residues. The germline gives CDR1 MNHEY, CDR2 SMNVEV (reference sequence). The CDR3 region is CASSLSLAGVREQFF. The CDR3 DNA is TGTGCCAGCAGTTTATCACTAGCGGGAGTACGGGAGCAGTTCTTC.

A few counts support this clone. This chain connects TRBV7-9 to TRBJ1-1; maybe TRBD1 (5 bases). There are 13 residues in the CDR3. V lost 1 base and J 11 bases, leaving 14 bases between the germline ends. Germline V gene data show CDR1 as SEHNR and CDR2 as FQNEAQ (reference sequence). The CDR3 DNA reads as TGTGCCAGCAGCTTAGATTCAGGGCCAATGGCTTTCTTT. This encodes CASSLDSGPMAFF.

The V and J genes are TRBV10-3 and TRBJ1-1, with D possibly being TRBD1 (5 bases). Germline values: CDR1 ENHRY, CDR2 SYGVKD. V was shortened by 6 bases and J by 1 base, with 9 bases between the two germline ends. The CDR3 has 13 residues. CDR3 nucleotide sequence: TGTGCCATCAGCCCAACAGGGAACACTGAAGCTTTCTTT. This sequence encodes CAISPTGNTEAFF.

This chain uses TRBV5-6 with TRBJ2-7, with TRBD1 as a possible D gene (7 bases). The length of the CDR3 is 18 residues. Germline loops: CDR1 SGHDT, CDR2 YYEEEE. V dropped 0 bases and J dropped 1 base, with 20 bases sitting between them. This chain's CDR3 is CASSLANSAPGGSYEQYF. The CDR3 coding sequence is TGTGCCAGCAGCTTGGCCAACTCGGCGCCAGGGGGGTCCTACGAGCAGTACTTC. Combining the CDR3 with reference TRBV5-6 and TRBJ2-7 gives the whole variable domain DAGVTQSPTHLIKTRGQQVTLRCSPKSGHDTVSWYQQALGQGPQFIFQYYEEEERQRGNFPDRFSGHQFPNYSSELNVNALLLGDSALYLCASSLANSAPGGSYEQYFGPGTRLTVT.

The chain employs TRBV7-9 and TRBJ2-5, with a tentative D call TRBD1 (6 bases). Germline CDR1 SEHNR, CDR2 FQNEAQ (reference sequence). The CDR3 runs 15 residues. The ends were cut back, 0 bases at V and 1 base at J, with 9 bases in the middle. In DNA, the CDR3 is TGTGCCAGCAGCTTAGCCCAGGGGACCCAAGAGACCCAGTACTTC. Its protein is CASSLAQGTQETQYF.

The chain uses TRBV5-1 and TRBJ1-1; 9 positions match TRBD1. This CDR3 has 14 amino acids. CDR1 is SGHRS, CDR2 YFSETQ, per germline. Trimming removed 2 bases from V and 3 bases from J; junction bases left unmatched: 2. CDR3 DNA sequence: TGCGCCAGCAGCTTTGGACAGGGGTACACTGAAGCTTTCTTT. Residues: CASSFGQGYTEAFF.

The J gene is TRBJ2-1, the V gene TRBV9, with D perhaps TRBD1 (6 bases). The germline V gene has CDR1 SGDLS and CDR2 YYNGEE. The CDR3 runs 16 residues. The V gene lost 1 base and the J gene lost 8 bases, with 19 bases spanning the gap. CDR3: CASSVFEGARGDEQFF. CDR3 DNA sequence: TGTGCCAGCAGCGTATTCGAAGGGGCCAGGGGTGATGAGCAGTTCTTC. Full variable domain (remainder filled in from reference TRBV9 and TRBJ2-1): DSGVTQTPKHLITATGQRVTLRCSPRSGDLSVYWYQQSLDQGLQFLIQYYNGEERAKGNILERFSAQQFPDLHSELNLSSLELGDSALYFCASSVFEGARGDEQFFGPGTRLTVL.

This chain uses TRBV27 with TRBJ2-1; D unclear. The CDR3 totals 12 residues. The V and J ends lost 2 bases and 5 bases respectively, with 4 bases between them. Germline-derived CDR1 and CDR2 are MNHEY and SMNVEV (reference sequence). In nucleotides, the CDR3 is TGTGCCAGCAGTTTAAACAACAATGAGCAGTTCTTC. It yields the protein CASSLNNNEQFF.

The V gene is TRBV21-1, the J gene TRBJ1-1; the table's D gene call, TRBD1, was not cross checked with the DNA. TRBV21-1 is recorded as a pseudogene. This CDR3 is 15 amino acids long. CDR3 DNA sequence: TGTGCCAGCAGCAAAGAAGGGGCGCAGAACACTGAAGCTTTCTTT. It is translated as CASSKEGAQNTEAFF.

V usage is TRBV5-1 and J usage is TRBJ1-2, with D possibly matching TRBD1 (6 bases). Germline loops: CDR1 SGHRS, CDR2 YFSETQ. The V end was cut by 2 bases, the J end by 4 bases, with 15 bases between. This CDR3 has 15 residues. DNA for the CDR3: TGCGCCAGCAGCTTTACACCCGACAGGATCTATGGCTACACCTTC. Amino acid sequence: CASSFTPDRIYGYTF.

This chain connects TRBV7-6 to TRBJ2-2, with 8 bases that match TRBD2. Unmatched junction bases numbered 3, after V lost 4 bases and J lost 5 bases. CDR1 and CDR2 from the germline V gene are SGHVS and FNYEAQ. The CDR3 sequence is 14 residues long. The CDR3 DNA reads TGTGCCAGCAGCTCCAGCGGGAGTACCGGGGAGCTGTTTTTT. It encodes CASSSSGSTGELFF. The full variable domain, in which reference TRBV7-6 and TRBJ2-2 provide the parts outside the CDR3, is GAGVSQSPRYKVTKRGQDVALRCDPISGHVSLYWYRQALGQGPEFLTYFNYEAQQDKSGLPNDRFSAERPEGSISTLTIQRTEQRDSAMYRCASSSSGSTGELFFGEGSRLTVL.

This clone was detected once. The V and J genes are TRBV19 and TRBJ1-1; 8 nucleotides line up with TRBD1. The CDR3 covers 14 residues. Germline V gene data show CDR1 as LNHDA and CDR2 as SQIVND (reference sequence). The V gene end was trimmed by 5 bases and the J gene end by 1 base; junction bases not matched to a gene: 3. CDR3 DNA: TGTGCCAGTAGTTTAGGACAGGGGAACACTGAAGCTTTCTTT. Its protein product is CASSLGQGNTEAFF.

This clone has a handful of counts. CDR3 nucleotide sequence: TGCAGCGCCTCGTTAGCTAGCACAGATACGCAGTATTTT. Its translation: CSASLASTDTQYF. This chain links TRBV29-1 with TRBJ2-3; D is unclear. From germline, CDR1 is SQVTM and CDR2 ANQGSEA. The germline V and J ends were trimmed by 7 bases and 0 bases, with 11 bases remaining between them. CDR3 length equals 13 residues.

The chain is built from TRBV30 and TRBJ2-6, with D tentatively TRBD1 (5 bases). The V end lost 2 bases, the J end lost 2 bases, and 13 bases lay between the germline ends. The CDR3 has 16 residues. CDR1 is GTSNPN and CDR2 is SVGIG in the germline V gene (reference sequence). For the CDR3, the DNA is TGTGCCTGGAGTAGTTTCAGGGTTACTGGGGCCAACGTCCTGACTTTC. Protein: CAWSSFRVTGANVLTF.

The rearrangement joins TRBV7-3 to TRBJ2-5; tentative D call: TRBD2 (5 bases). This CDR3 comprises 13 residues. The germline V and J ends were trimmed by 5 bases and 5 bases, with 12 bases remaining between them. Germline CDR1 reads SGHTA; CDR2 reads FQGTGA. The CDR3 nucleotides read TGTGCCAGCAGCCCGGGGTCGGCGGAGACCCAGTACTTC. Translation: CASSPGSAETQYF.

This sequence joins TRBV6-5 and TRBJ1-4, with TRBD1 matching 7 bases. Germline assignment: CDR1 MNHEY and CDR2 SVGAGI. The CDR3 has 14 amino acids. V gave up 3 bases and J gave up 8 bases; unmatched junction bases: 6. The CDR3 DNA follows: TGTGCCAGCAGTTATACCGTGACAGGGGAAAAACTGTTTTTT. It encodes CASSYTVTGEKLFF.

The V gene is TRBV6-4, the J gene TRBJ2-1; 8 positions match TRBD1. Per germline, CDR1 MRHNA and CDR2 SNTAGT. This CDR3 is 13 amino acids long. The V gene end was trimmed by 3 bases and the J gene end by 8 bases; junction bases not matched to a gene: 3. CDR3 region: CASSETGDHEQFF. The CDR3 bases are TGTGCCAGCAGTGAGACAGGGGACCATGAGCAGTTCTTC.

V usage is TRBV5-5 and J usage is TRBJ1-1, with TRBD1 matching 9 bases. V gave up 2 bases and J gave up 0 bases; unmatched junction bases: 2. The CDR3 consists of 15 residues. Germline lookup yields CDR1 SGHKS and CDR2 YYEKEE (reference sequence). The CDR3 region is CASSFWTGVNTEAFF. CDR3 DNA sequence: TGTGCCAGCAGCTTCTGGACAGGGGTGAACACTGAAGCTTTCTTT.

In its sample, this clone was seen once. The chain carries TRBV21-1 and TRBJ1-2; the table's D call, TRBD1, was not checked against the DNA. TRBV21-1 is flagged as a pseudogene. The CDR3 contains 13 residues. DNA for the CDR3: TGTGCAACTACAGGGGAGGTTATCTATGGCTACACCTTC. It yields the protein CATTGEVIYGYTF.

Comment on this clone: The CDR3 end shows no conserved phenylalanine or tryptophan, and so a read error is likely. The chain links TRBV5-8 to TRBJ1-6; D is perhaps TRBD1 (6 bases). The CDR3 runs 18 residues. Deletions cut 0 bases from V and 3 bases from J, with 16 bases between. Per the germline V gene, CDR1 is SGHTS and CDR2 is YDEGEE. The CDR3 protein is CASSLGRDRLHYNSPLHL. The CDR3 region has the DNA TGTGCCAGCAGCTTGGGGCGCGACAGGCTACACTATAATTCACCCCTCCACCTT.